Below, 20 T cell receptor beta chains from the same sample are listed, as sequenced in a study of blood T cell repertoires in COVID-19. TCRdb keeps only in-frame clones here, not all; method: immunoSEQ multiplex PCR. The data contain about 83,000 clones, about 83% of them seen just once; the ten biggest clones take up 8%. Material for sequencing was peripheral blood. These receptors came from a man aged 50 or older with active COVID-19.

This clone was picked up one time. The chain recombines TRBV27 with TRBJ1-1, with 7 bases matching TRBD1. This CDR3 is 14 amino acids long. Germline CDR1 is MNHEY and CDR2 is SMNVEV (reference sequence). V lost 3 bases to trimming and J lost 0 bases; unmatched junction nucleotides: 1. CDR3 region: CASSFTGVNTEAFF. The CDR3 nucleotides read TGTGCCAGCAGTTTTACAGGGGTGAACACTGAAGCTTTCTTT.

The gene calls are TRBV6-1 and TRBJ2-1; 11 bases line up with TRBD2. Germline CDR1 reads MNHNS; CDR2 reads SASEGT. V lost 2 bases to trimming and J lost 3 bases; unmatched junction nucleotides: 6. The CDR3 is 17 residues long. The CDR3 spells CASSEQGGTSGYNEQFF. DNA of the CDR3: TGTGCCAGCAGTGAACAAGGAGGGACTAGCGGCTACAATGAGCAGTTCTTC.

V and J are TRBV4-2 and TRBJ1-3; D possibly corresponds to TRBD1 (6 bases). V was shortened by 0 bases and J by 7 bases, with 13 bases between the two germline ends. This CDR3 spans 15 amino acids. Germline V lookup: CDR1 LGHNA, CDR2 YNFKEQ. CDR3 sequence reads: CASSQDQQGYNTIYF. CDR3 DNA sequence: TGTGCCAGCAGCCAAGATCAGCAGGGGTACAACACCATATATTTT.

The V and J genes are TRBV4-2 and TRBJ1-4; TRBD1 aligns across 8 bases. The germline CDR1 and CDR2 sequences are LGHNA and YNFKEQ. The CDR3 sequence is 16 residues long. Trimming took 3 bases from V and 8 from J; bases not matched to a gene: 11. This chain's CDR3 is CASSQLIGQGKEKLFF. In DNA, the CDR3 is TGTGCCAGCAGCCAGTTGATCGGACAGGGCAAGGAAAAACTGTTTTTT.

The chain combines TRBV18 with TRBJ2-7, with 7 bases lining up with TRBD1. Germline CDR1 KGHSH, CDR2 LQKENI. J was trimmed by 6 bases and V by 5 bases; bases with no gene match: 10. The CDR3 totals 14 residues. For the CDR3, the DNA is TGTGCCAGCTCATCACAGGGGAGCAGGGGCGAGCAGTACTTC. Protein product: CASSSQGSRGEQYF. Together with reference TRBV18 and TRBJ2-7, the CDR3 gives the full variable domain: NAGVMQNPRHLVRRRGQEARLRCSPMKGHSHVYWYRQLPEEGLKFMVYLQKENIIDESGMPKERFSAEFPKEGPSILRIQQVVRGDSAAYFCASSSQGSRGEQYFGPGTRLTVT.

The V and J genes are TRBV2 and TRBJ2-1, with D possibly matching TRBD2 (6 bases). This CDR3 spans 15 amino acids. V was clipped by 1 base and J by 6 bases, with 13 bases between them. CDR1 is SNHLY, CDR2 FYNNEI, per germline. The CDR3: CASSEERAPGNEQFF. The CDR3, as DNA: TGTGCCAGCAGTGAAGAGCGGGCCCCAGGCAATGAGCAGTTCTTC.

This CDR3 reads CASSFRQGAYEQYF. DNA of the CDR3: TGTGCCAGCAGCTTCAGACAGGGGGCCTACGAGCAGTACTTC. V gene TRBV9 combines with J gene TRBJ2-7; 9 positions match TRBD1. The CDR3 has 14 residues. Germline loops: CDR1 SGDLS, CDR2 YYNGEE. The V and J ends lost 4 bases and 2 bases, in that order; junction bases with no gene match: 4.

This chain uses TRBV25-1 with TRBJ2-3; 9 bases line up with TRBD2. The trim removed 1 base at V and 2 bases at J, leaving 4 bases unmatched. Germline loops: CDR1 MGHDK, CDR2 SYGVNS. The CDR3 runs 16 residues. Here the CDR3 reads CASSESSGGSTDTQYF. The CDR3 DNA reads as TGTGCCAGCAGTGAATCCAGCGGGGGGTCCACAGATACGCAGTATTTT.

This clone was counted only a few times. The chain employs TRBV15 and TRBJ1-5; TRBD1 matches at 8 bases. V shed 0 bases, J shed 7 bases, and the junction held 5 bases outside the gene matches. Germline V gene data show CDR1 as LNHNV and CDR2 as YYDKDF (reference sequence). The CDR3 contains 15 residues. The CDR3 loop is CATSRDRGRDQPQHF. The CDR3 DNA sequence: TGTGCCACCAGCAGAGACAGGGGGCGCGACCAGCCCCAGCATTTT.

The chain is built from TRBV19 and TRBJ2-3; maybe TRBD2 (7 bases). Germline loops: CDR1 LNHDA, CDR2 SQIVND (reference sequence). V lost 3 bases and J lost 0, with 22 bases in between. This CDR3 contains 19 residues. CDR3 protein: CASSIRISVAGASTDTQYF. As DNA, the CDR3 is TGTGCCAGTAGTATCAGGATTTCGGTGGCGGGGGCTAGCACAGATACGCAGTATTTT.

V and J are TRBV27 and TRBJ2-2; tentatively, D is TRBD2 (6 bases). Germline V CDR1 and CDR2: MNHEY, SMNVEV (reference sequence). The CDR3 runs 17 residues. Trimming took off 8 bases at V and 4 bases at J, with 23 bases between the two ends. CDR3 protein: CASPQKVSRRATGELFF. DNA of the CDR3: TGTGCCAGCCCCCAAAAGGTGAGCAGGAGGGCCACCGGGGAGCTGTTTTTT.

This clone showed up just a few times. The rearrangement uses TRBV6-5 and TRBJ1-2; 8 bases are a match to TRBD1. Germline values: CDR1 MNHEY, CDR2 SVGAGI. The CDR3 contains 14 residues. After removal of 7 bases from V and 1 base from J, the junction contained 5 bases not matched to a gene. CDR3 DNA: TGTGCCAGCATGGGGACAGGCCTTAACTATGGCTACACCTTC. Its translation: CASMGTGLNYGYTF.

V is TRBV2 and J is TRBJ1-1; 7 nucleotides align to TRBD1. CDR1 is SNHLY and CDR2 is FYNNEI in the germline V gene. This CDR3 comprises 13 residues. J gave up 0 bases and V 11 bases, and 6 bases lay outside the gene matches. CDR3 residues: CAGGQFMNTEAFF. The CDR3 coding sequence is TGTGCCGGGGGACAGTTCATGAACACTGAAGCTTTCTTT.

This clone came up once. This chain joins TRBV6-5 and TRBJ2-1; 8 bases are a match to TRBD2. The CDR3 runs to 15 residues. The ends lost 6 bases at V and 2 bases at J; junction bases unmatched: 6. From germline, CDR1 is MNHEY and CDR2 SVGAGI. The DNA for the CDR3 is TGTGCCAGCAGGAGCGGGGGAAGGCCCTACAATGAGCAGTTCTTC. Its translation is CASRSGGRPYNEQFF.

CDR3 sequence (DNA): TGTGCCAGCAGCGTTACAGGAGCCGGGGAGCTGTTTTTT. Translated: CASSVTGAGELFF. The chain joins TRBV9 to TRBJ2-2, with D tentatively TRBD1 (5 bases). Germline CDR1 reads SGDLS; CDR2 reads YYNGEE. CDR3 length equals 13 residues. The V gene lost 2 bases and the J gene lost 6 bases, with 8 bases spanning the gap.

This chain connects TRBV25-1 to TRBJ2-6; D unresolved. Trimming shortened V by 6 bases and J by 4 bases, and 10 bases separated the two germline ends. This CDR3 has 14 residues. Germline V gives CDR1 MGHDK, CDR2 SYGVNS. The CDR3 nucleotides are TGTGCCAGCAGGACGGGTGCAGGGGCCAACGTCCTGACTTTC. Encoded protein: CASRTGAGANVLTF.

In DNA form, the CDR3 reads TGTGCCAGCAGCCAACCGGGACTAGCGGGGTACACCGGGGAGCTGTTTTTT. Amino acid sequence: CASSQPGLAGYTGELFF. The chain carries TRBV3-1 (or the pseudogene TRBV3-2) and TRBJ2-2; 13 nucleotides agree with TRBD2. Trimming at V came to 2 bases and at J to 3 bases, leaving 3 bases not matched to a gene. Germline CDR1 reads LGHDT; CDR2 reads YNNKEL (reference sequence). The CDR3 consists of 17 residues.

The chain joins TRBV13 to TRBJ2-7; D gene uncertain. V lost 2 bases to trimming and J lost 1 base, with 9 bases between them. The CDR3 consists of 14 residues. Germline values: CDR1 PRHDT, CDR2 FYEKMQ (reference sequence). The CDR3 DNA follows: TGTGCCAGCAGCTTAACTGCCTCTTCCTACGAGCAGTACTTC. Its protein product is CASSLTASSYEQYF.

This clone came up a few times. The chain has TRBV2 and TRBJ1-5, with no clear D. V was shortened by 2 bases and J by 0 bases, with 8 bases between the two germline ends. CDR1 and CDR2 from the germline V gene are SNHLY and FYNNEI. The CDR3 has 15 residues. CDR3 nucleotide sequence: TGTGCCAGCAGTGAAAGCAGGAATAGCAATCAGCCCCAGCATTTT. Amino acid sequence: CASSESRNSNQPQHF.

V usage is TRBV6-6 and J usage is TRBJ1-6; D gene ambiguous. The CDR3 has 14 residues. Between the trimmed V and J ends, which lost 7 bases and 9 bases, there was a span of 16 bases. CDR1 is MNHNY and CDR2 is SVGAGI in the germline V gene (reference sequence). The CDR3 nucleotides are TGTGCCAGCACTTCGCCCCTGGTCGGTTCACCCCTCCACTTT. Amino acids: CASTSPLVGSPLHF.